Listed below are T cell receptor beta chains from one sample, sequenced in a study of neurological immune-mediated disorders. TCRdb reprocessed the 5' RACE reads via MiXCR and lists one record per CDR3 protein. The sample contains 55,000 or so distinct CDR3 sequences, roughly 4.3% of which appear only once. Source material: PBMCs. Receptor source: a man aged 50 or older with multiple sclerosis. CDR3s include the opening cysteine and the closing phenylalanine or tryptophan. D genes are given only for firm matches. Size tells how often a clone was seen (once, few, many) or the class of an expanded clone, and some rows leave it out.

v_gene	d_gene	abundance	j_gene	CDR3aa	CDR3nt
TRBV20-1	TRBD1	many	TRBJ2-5	CSARALGQGKAETQYF	TGCAGTGCTAGAGCTCTTGGACAGGGGAAGGCAGAGACCCAGTACTTC
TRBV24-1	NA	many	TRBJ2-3	CATSDLGADRGADTQYF	TGTGCCACCAGTGATTTGGGAGCAGACCGGGGCGCAGATACGCAGTATTTT
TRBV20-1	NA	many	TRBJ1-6	CSALLDAGPWSSYNSPLHF	TGCAGTGCCCTACTAGATGCGGGCCCCTGGAGCTCCTATAATTCACCCCTCCACTTT
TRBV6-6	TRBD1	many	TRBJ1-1	CASSRDRANTEAFF	TGTGCCAGCAGCCGTGACAGGGCGAACACTGAAGCTTTCTTT
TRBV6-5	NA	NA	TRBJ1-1	CASGLTENTEAFF	TGTGCCAGCGGCCTGACAGAGAACACTGAAGCTTTCTTT
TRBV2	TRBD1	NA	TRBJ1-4	CASKRQGFAGEKLFF	TGTGCCAGCAAAAGACAGGGATTTGCGGGTGAAAAACTGTTTTTT
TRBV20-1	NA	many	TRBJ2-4	CSARGRGGEDIQYF	TGCAGTGCTAGAGGCCGGGGCGGGGAGGACATTCAGTACTTC
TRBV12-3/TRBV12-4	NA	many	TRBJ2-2	CASRPNTGELFF	TGTGCCAGCAGACCAAACACCGGGGAGCTGTTTTTT
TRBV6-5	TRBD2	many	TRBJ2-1	CASRPGTSGGFVDEQFF	TGTGCCAGCAGACCAGGGACTAGCGGGGGGTTTGTGGATGAGCAGTTCTTC
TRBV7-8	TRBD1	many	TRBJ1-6	CASSLAGQGASPLHF	TGTGCCAGCAGCTTAGCGGGACAGGGGGCCTCACCCCTCCACTTT
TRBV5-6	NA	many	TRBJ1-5	CASSRTPGQPQHF	TGTGCCAGCAGCCGAACCCCAGGTCAGCCCCAGCATTTT
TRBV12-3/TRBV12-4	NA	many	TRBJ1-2	CASSLGEYGYTF	TGTGCCAGCAGTTTAGGGGAGTATGGCTACACCTTC
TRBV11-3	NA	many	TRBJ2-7	CASSPRRDTSYEQYF	TGTGCCAGCAGCCCTCGCCGGGACACCTCCTACGAGCAGTACTTC
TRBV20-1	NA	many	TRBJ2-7	CSAVTGLKVDEQYF	TGCAGTGCAGTGACGGGCCTCAAGGTGGACGAGCAGTACTTC
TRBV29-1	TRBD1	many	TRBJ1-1	CSVLGTGENTEAFF	TGCAGCGTTCTCGGGACAGGTGAGAACACTGAAGCTTTCTTT
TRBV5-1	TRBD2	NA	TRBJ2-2	CASSPRKGTSGENTWELFF	TGCGCCAGCAGCCCTCGGAAAGGGACTAGCGGAGAGAACACCTGGGAGCTGTTTTTT
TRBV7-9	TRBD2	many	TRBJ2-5	CASSLGLAELQTETQYF	TGTGCCAGCAGCTTAGGGCTAGCGGAGCTCCAGACAGAGACCCAGTACTTC
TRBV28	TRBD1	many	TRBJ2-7	CASSLSPTGSSYEQYF	TGTGCCAGCAGTTTGTCTCCGACAGGGAGCTCCTACGAGCAGTACTTC
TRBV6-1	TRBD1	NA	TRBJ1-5	CASSERQGYQPQNF	TGTGCCAGTAGTGAACGACAGGGGTATCAGCCCCAGAATTTT
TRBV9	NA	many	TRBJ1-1	CASSVVGGRQGILNTEAFF	TGTGCCAGCAGCGTTGTGGGGGGGAGACAAGGGATACTGAACACTGAAGCTTTCTTT
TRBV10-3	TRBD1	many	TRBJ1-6	CAISEGPQGQALRNSPLNF	TGTGCCATCAGTGAGGGACCTCAGGGACAGGCGCTCCGTAATTCACCCCTCAACTTT
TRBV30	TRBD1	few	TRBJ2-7	CAWRGTVYEQYF	TGTGCCTGGAGAGGGACAGTCTACGAGCAGTACTTC
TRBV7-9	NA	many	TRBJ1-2	CASSLNLQGEGYTF	TGTGCCAGCAGCCTAAACCTACAGGGCGAGGGCTACACCTTC
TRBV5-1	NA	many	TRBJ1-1	CASSLQGMGNTEAFF	TGCGCCAGCAGCTTGCAGGGGATGGGGAACACTGAAGCTTTCTTT
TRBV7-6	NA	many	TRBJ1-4	CASSLGEANEKLFF	TGTGCCAGCAGCTTAGGGGAGGCTAATGAAAAACTGTTTTTT
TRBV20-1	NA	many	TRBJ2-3	CSARGGIWGRTDTQYF	TGCAGTGCTAGAGGGGGAATCTGGGGGCGCACAGATACGCAGTATTTT
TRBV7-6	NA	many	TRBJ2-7	CASSFRPSNPAYEQYF	TGTGCCAGCAGCTTCCGTCCTTCCAATCCAGCCTACGAGCAGTACTTC
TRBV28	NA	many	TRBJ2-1	CASSPFIREQFF	TGTGCCAGCAGTCCCTTTATAAGGGAGCAGTTCTTC
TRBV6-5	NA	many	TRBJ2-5	CASSSGGGPQETQYF	TGTGCCAGCAGTTCAGGAGGGGGCCCGCAAGAGACCCAGTACTTC
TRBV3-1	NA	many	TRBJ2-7	CASSQNPTATYEQYF	TGTGCCAGCAGCCAAAATCCGACAGCAACCTACGAGCAGTACTTC
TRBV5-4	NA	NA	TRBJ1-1	CASSLGGVGKTEAFF	TGTGCCAGCAGCTTGGGCGGGGTCGGGAAAACTGAAGCTTTCTTT
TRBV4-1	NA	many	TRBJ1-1	CASSHRALNTEAFF	TGCGCCAGCAGCCACAGGGCGCTGAACACTGAAGCTTTCTTT
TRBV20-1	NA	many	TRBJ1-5	CSARGGNQPQHF	TGCAGTGCTAGAGGCGGCAATCAGCCCCAGCATTTT
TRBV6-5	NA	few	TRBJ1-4	CASSSLQGDEKLFF	TGTGCCAGCAGTTCGTTACAGGGAGACGAAAAACTGTTTTTT
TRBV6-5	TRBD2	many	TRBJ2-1	CASSYSRGEREQFF	TGTGCCAGCAGTTACTCCCGGGGGGAAAGGGAGCAGTTCTTC
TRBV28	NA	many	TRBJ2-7	CASSPGLLIYEQYF	TGTGCCAGCAGTCCGGGACTCCTCATTTACGAGCAGTACTTC
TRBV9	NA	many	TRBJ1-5	CASSAGLTDYNQPQHF	TGTGCCAGCAGCGCCGGACTGACCGATTACAATCAGCCCCAGCATTTT
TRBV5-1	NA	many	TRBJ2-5	CASSPRGGGSETQYF	TGCGCCAGCAGCCCGCGAGGAGGGGGCAGTGAGACCCAGTACTTC
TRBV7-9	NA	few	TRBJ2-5	CASSGRDGTQYF	TGTGCCAGCTCCGGGCGGGACGGGACCCAGTACTTC
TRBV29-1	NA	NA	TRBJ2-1	CSVGGINEQFF	TGCAGCGTTGGTGGAATAAATGAGCAGTTCTTC
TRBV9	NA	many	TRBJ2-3	CASSVGVGRTDTQYF	TGTGCCAGCAGCGTAGGGGTAGGAAGAACAGATACGCAGTATTTT
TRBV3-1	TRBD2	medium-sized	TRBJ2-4	CASSYSGGAENIQYF	TGTGCCAGCAGCTATAGCGGGGGGGCCGAGAACATTCAGTACTTC
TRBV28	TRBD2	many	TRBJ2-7	CAITGGRAYEQYF	TGTGCCATAACGGGGGGTCGGGCCTACGAGCAGTACTTC
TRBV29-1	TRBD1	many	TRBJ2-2	CSVQGDGGELFF	TGCAGCGTTCAGGGGGATGGCGGGGAGCTGTTTTTT
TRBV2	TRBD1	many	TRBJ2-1	CASIGTGGREEFF	TGTGCCAGCATCGGGACAGGGGGGAGGGAAGAGTTCTTC
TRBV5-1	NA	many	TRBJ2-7	CASRIPNPSDEQYF	TGCGCCAGCCGAATACCGAACCCCTCTGACGAGCAGTACTTC
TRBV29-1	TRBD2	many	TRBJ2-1	CSPILISASPGLAGGLNEQFF	TGCAGCCCGATCTTGATCTCGGCGTCCCCGGGACTAGCGGGGGGGTTGAATGAGCAGTTCTTC
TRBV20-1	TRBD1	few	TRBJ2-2	CSATEDRLDTGELFF	TGCAGTGCTACCGAGGACAGGCTGGACACCGGGGAGCTGTTTTTT
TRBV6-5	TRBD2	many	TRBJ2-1	CASSKRDSYNEQFF	TGTGCCAGCAGTAAGCGGGACTCCTACAATGAGCAGTTCTTC
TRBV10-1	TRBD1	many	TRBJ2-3	CASSRGTGRADTQYF	TGCGCCAGCAGTCGTGGGACAGGGAGAGCAGATACGCAGTATTTT
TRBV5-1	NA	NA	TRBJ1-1	CASSGGQLNTEAFF	TGCGCCAGCAGCGGCGGACAGTTGAACACTGAAGCTTTCTTT
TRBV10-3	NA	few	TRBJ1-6	CAISRGPGMATGGAPLNF	TGTGCCATCAGTCGCGGTCCGGGAATGGCAACGGGAGGTGCACCCCTCAACTTT
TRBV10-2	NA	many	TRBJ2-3	CASSERGMGGTQYF	TGCGCCAGCAGTGAGCGGGGAATGGGGGGTACGCAGTATTTT
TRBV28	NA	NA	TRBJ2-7	CASRIAGSYEQYF	TGTGCCAGCAGAATAGCAGGCTCCTACGAGCAGTACTTC
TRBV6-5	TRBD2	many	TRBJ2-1	CASSFRREGPYNEQFF	TGTGCCAGCAGTTTCAGGCGGGAGGGCCCCTACAATGAGCAGTTCTTC
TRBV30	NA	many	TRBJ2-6	CAWSVKWEGRGSSGANVLTF	TGTGCCTGGAGTGTAAAATGGGAGGGCAGGGGATCGTCTGGGGCCAACGTCCTGACTTTC
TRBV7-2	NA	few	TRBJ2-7	CASSLGSQGLYEQYF	TGTGCCAGCAGCTTAGGTAGTCAGGGGTTGTACGAGCAGTACTTC
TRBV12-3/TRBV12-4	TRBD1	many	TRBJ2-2	CASSTPTGLAAGELFF	TGTGCCAGCAGTACCCCGACAGGGCTTGCCGCCGGGGAGCTGTTTTTT
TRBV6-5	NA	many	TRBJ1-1	CANKGNTPEAFF	TGTGCCAACAAGGGGAATACTCCTGAAGCTTTCTTT